Listed here are 23 T cell receptor beta chains from one sample, sequenced in a study of T cell repertoires in cytomegalovirus infection. Their specific antigens are unknown. MiXCR, run by TCRdb on the reads, gives a single entry per CDR3 protein. Of hundreds of thousands of distinct CDR3 sequences listed, about 29% are singletons. The sequencing used cultured PBMCs, collected from culture after CMV antigen stimulation. The receptors stem from a human donor in good health (CMV status not recorded). Some clones in this sample may be carry-over from other donors' samples.

There are a few counts of this clonotype. The chain carries TRBV13 and TRBJ1-4, with D hard to call. CDR1 is PRHDT, CDR2 FYEKMQ, per germline (reference sequence). This CDR3 comprises 15 residues. V was pared by 3 bases and J by 3 bases, with 11 bases between. This chain's CDR3 is CASSFGGRSNEKLFF. The CDR3 DNA sequence: TGTGCCAGCAGCTTCGGAGGGCGGTCTAATGAAAAACTGTTTTTT. The variable domain in full, completed from reference TRBV13 and TRBJ1-4, reads AAGVIQSPRHLIKEKRETATLKCYPIPRHDTVYWYQQGPGQDPQFLISFYEKMQSDKGSIPDRFSAQQFSDYHSELNMSSLELGDSALYFCASSFGGRSNEKLFFGSGTQLSVL.

The chain joins TRBV6-5 to TRBJ1-3; tentative D call: TRBD1 (6 bases). Trimming took off 4 bases at V and 3 bases at J, with 13 bases between the two ends. Germline V lookup: CDR1 MNHEY, CDR2 SVGAGI. The length of the CDR3 is 15 residues. DNA of the CDR3: TGTGCCAGCAGTTCGGGGGGGGCAGTTGGAAACACCATATATTTT. The encoded protein is CASSSGGAVGNTIYF.

This clonotype was picked up a small number of times. The chain couples TRBV2 to TRBJ1-4; D is undetermined. This CDR3 spans 14 amino acids. V was pared by 3 bases and J by 8 bases, with 13 bases between. Germline V gives CDR1 SNHLY, CDR2 FYNNEI. Written as DNA, the CDR3 is TGTGCCAGCAGTGAGGGCGGTCGAGGAGAAAAACTGTTTTTT. It specifies CASSEGGRGEKLFF.

J is TRBJ2-1 and V is TRBV7-8; 10 bases are shared with TRBD1. This CDR3 spans 16 amino acids. Germline CDR1 and CDR2: SGHVS and FQNEAQ. V lost 2 bases and J lost 4; bases outside the gene matches: 5. The chain's CDR3 is CASSLLDRGGYNEQFF. Here the CDR3 DNA reads TGTGCCAGCAGCTTATTGGACAGGGGGGGGTACAATGAGCAGTTCTTC.

This chain connects TRBV7-3 to TRBJ1-5; the D gene is possibly TRBD1 (5 bases). The CDR3 is made up of 13 amino acids. Per germline, CDR1 SGHTA and CDR2 FQGTGA. Trimming took 4 bases from V and 7 from J, leaving 11 bases between them. This CDR3 is CASSSRGGQPQHF. In DNA, the CDR3 is TGTGCCAGCAGCTCGCGTGGGGGGCAGCCCCAGCATTTT.

This clonotype has a handful of counts. The genes are TRBV6-2 or TRBV6-3 and TRBJ2-2, with D uncertain. The germline CDR1 and CDR2 sequences are MNHEY and SVGEGT. CDR3 length: 14 amino acids. Trimming pared 1 base from V and 2 bases from J, leaving 5 bases between. This CDR3 is CASSYLRNTGELFF. The CDR3 DNA reads as TGTGCCAGCAGTTACTTAAGAAACACCGGGGAGCTGTTTTTT.

The chain couples TRBV5-1 to TRBJ2-1, with 15 bases aligning to TRBD2. The CDR3 loop spans 17 amino acids. The V gene end was trimmed by 4 bases and the J gene end by 7 bases; junction bases not matched to a gene: 9. The V gene's germline CDR1 is SGHRS and CDR2 YFSETQ. The CDR3 loop is CASSEGLAGGGYNEQFF. The CDR3 DNA sequence: TGCGCCAGCAGCGAGGGACTAGCGGGAGGTGGATATAATGAGCAGTTCTTC.

The chain uses TRBV19 and TRBJ1-2; possibly TRBD1 for D (6 bases). CDR1 LNHDA and CDR2 SQIVND come from the germline V gene (reference sequence). CDR3 size: 14 residues. The V end lost 5 bases, the J end lost 4 bases, and 14 bases lay between the germline ends. CDR3 nucleotide sequence: TGTGCCAGTAGTGCCCTGGGGGGCGCCTATGGCTACACCTTC. Translated: CASSALGGAYGYTF.

This clonotype turned up a few times. The chain combines TRBV4-1 with TRBJ2-3; no firm D call. V was trimmed by 1 base and J by 4 bases, leaving 9 bases between them. The CDR3 length is 14 residues. Germline V gene sequence: CDR1 MGHRA, CDR2 YSYEKL. As DNA, the CDR3 is TGCGCCAGCAGCCAAGGTTTCAGCCCAGATACGCAGTATTTT. Encoded protein: CASSQGFSPDTQYF.

The genes are TRBV19 and TRBJ2-5; 14 bases are shared with TRBD2. The trim removed 3 bases at V and 1 base at J, leaving 1 base unmatched. Per germline, CDR1 LNHDA and CDR2 SQIVND (reference sequence). This CDR3 is built from 16 residues. The CDR3: CASSMGLAGVQETQYF. The CDR3 bases are TGTGCCAGTAGTATGGGACTAGCGGGAGTCCAAGAGACCCAGTACTTC.

This clonotype has a handful of counts. The rearrangement uses TRBV27 and TRBJ2-1; no clear D gene. The ends were cut back, 3 bases at V and 1 base at J, with 13 bases in the middle. This CDR3 comprises 16 residues. CDR1 MNHEY and CDR2 SMNVEV come from the germline V gene (reference sequence). CDR3: CASSLNAVVSYNEQFF. CDR3 DNA: TGTGCCAGCAGTTTGAATGCGGTTGTTTCCTACAATGAGCAGTTCTTC.

This clonotype was counted ten times or more. J is TRBJ1-5 and V is TRBV7-6; TRBD1 is a possible D gene (6 bases). With 4 bases removed from V and 7 bases from J, the gap between germline ends came to 8 bases. The CDR3 extends over 12 amino acids. The germline gives CDR1 SGHVS, CDR2 FNYEAQ. DNA for the CDR3: TGTGCCAGCAGCTCAAGGGGGCAGCCCCAGCATTTT. Its translation is CASSSRGQPQHF.

This chain joins TRBV5-6 and TRBJ1-4; no clear D gene. Trimming took off 4 bases at V and 8 bases at J, with 18 bases between the two ends. The CDR3 has 15 residues. Germline V gene lookup returns CDR1 SGHDT and CDR2 YYEEEE. The CDR3 nucleotides are TGTGCCAGCAGCCGGCTGGCAGCGCCAAGAGAAAAACTGTTTTTT. It codes for CASSRLAAPREKLFF.

This clonotype has a count of ten or more. This chain joins TRBV7-9 and TRBJ1-5; the match to TRBD1 covers 7 bases. With V trimmed by 1 base and J by 2 bases, 2 bases remained unmatched. CDR1 and CDR2 (germline): SEHNR, FQNEAQ (reference sequence). CDR3 length equals 15 residues. CDR3 sequence: CASSLGDRRNQPQHF. The CDR3 DNA reads TGTGCCAGCAGCTTAGGGGACAGACGCAATCAGCCCCAGCATTTT. The variable domain in full, completed from reference TRBV7-9 and TRBJ1-5, reads DTGVSQNPRHKITKRGQNVTFRCDPISEHNRLYWYRQTLGQGPEFLTYFQNEAQLEKSRLLSDRFSAERPKGSFSTLEIQRTEQGDSAMYLCASSLGDRRNQPQHFGDGTRLSIL.

This clonotype was observed a few times. This chain connects TRBV28 to TRBJ1-1; 7 nucleotides agree with TRBD1. The ends lost 4 bases at V and 7 bases at J; junction bases unmatched: 12. Germline-derived CDR1 and CDR2 are MDHEN and SYDVKM. This CDR3 region has 15 residues. The CDR3 spells CASSSLTQGRVEAFF. The DNA of the CDR3 is TGTGCCAGCAGTTCCTTAACACAGGGGAGGGTTGAAGCTTTCTTT.

This chain connects TRBV7-4 to TRBJ2-3; D is unresolved. The CDR3 consists of 12 residues. V lost 1 base, J lost 8 bases, and 7 bases lay in between. Germline assignment: CDR1 SGHVT and CDR2 SQSDAQ. The CDR3 loop is CASSLVSGTQYF. The DNA of the CDR3 is TGTGCCAGCAGCTTAGTTAGTGGTACGCAGTATTTT.

The J gene is TRBJ1-2, the V gene TRBV7-2; tentative D call: TRBD1 (5 bases). The germline gives CDR1 SGHTA, CDR2 FQGNSA. The V gene lost 5 bases and the J gene lost 6 bases, with 13 bases spanning the gap. CDR3 length: 13 residues. CDR3 sequence reads: CASSPGQENGYTF. CDR3 bases: TGTGCCAGCAGCCCGGGGCAGGAAAATGGCTACACCTTC.

The rearrangement uses TRBV5-6 and TRBJ2-2; possibly TRBD2 for D (6 bases). CDR1 and CDR2 (germline): SGHDT, YYEEEE. V gave up 5 bases and J gave up 7 bases, with 15 bases separating them. The CDR3 covers 14 residues. The CDR3 sequence: CASSRGGAGGELFF. The CDR3 DNA reads as TGTGCCAGCAGTCGGGGCGGGGCCGGCGGGGAGCTGTTTTTT.

This clonotype was seen a handful of times. The chain has TRBV7-2 and TRBJ2-1; TRBD1 matches 7 bases. This CDR3 spans 17 amino acids. CDR1 and CDR2 from the germline V gene are SGHTA and FQGNSA. With 4 bases clipped from V and 8 bases from J, the junction kept 17 bases outside the gene matches. CDR3 DNA sequence: TGTGCCAGCAGCTCGACAGGGCGGAAGGCGCTAGAGGATGAGCAGTTCTTC. This encodes CASSSTGRKALEDEQFF.

The chain joins TRBV10-3 to TRBJ2-1; 11 nucleotides line up with TRBD2. The germline V gene has CDR1 ENHRY and CDR2 SYGVKD. The V and J ends lost 3 bases and 7 bases, in that order; junction bases with no gene match: 8. This CDR3 comprises 16 residues. The CDR3 protein is CAISDTLAGGPNEQFF. The CDR3 nucleotides are TGTGCCATCAGTGACACCCTAGCGGGAGGACCTAATGAGCAGTTCTTC.

This clonotype was seen at least ten times. The J gene is TRBJ2-4, the V gene TRBV7-2; TRBD2 agrees at 7 bases. This CDR3 has 16 amino acids. Unmatched junction bases numbered 7, after V lost 2 bases and J lost 3 bases. CDR1 is SGHTA, CDR2 FQGNSA, per germline. The CDR3 loop reads CASSLRGGHYKNIQYF. The CDR3 nucleotides are TGTGCCAGCAGCTTAAGGGGAGGGCATTACAAAAACATTCAGTACTTC. Supplemented by reference TRBV7-2 and TRBJ2-4, the full variable domain reads GAGVSQSPSNKVTEKGKDVELRCDPISGHTALYWYRQSLGQGLEFLIYFQGNSAPDKSGLPSDRFSAERTGGSVSTLTIQRTQQEDSAVYLCASSLRGGHYKNIQYFGAGTRLSVL.

This clonotype was observed a handful of times. The chain is built from TRBV28 and TRBJ2-2; no firm D call. The CDR3 sequence is 16 residues long. V gave up 3 bases and J gave up 1 base, with 12 bases separating them. Germline V gene data show CDR1 as MDHEN and CDR2 as SYDVKM. The CDR3 region has the DNA TGTGCCAGCAGTTTCGGTCCCGCTAGGAACACCGGGGAGCTGTTTTTT. It specifies CASSFGPARNTGELFF.

This clonotype was recorded a few times. The gene calls are TRBV27 and TRBJ1-1, with a tentative D call TRBD1 (6 bases). The germline CDR1 and CDR2 sequences are MNHEY and SMNVEV (reference sequence). The CDR3 has 17 amino acids. V lost 7 bases to trimming and J lost 4 bases, with 25 bases between them. In DNA, the CDR3 is TGTGCCAGCACCATTTCGGGCCTACAGGGCAGGAGCACTGAAGCTTTCTTT. Translating gives CASTISGLQGRSTEAFF.